These 27 T cell receptor beta chains share one sample of origin, sequenced in a study of T cell responses to AZD1222 COVID-19 vaccine. This table comes from immunoSEQ multiplex PCR, and its TCRdb copy is limited to in-frame clones, with some not included. The data contain approximately 120,000 clones, around 87% of them singletons. The sample in question was peripheral blood, obtained 28 days after the second AZD1222 dose. The receptors shown here come from an adult who received the AZD1222 COVID-19 vaccine.

The sample holds one count of this clone. The chain joins TRBV28 to TRBJ2-7, with D maybe TRBD2 (6 bases). Germline V gene sequence: CDR1 MDHEN, CDR2 SYDVKM. CDR3 length equals 14 residues. Trimming took off 3 bases at V and 3 bases at J, with 12 bases between the two ends. The CDR3 reads CASSFAGPGYEQYF. The CDR3 coding sequence is TGTGCCAGCAGTTTCGCGGGGCCCGGCTACGAGCAGTACTTC.

The chain recombines TRBV21-1 with TRBJ1-4. TRBV21-1 is a pseudogene. The CDR3 runs to 15 residues. DNA of the CDR3: TGTGCCAGCAGCAAAGCGGGACTGATTAATGAAAAACTGTTTTTT. Its translation: CASSKAGLINEKLFF.

The chain links TRBV2 to TRBJ2-7; D is ambiguous. The ends were cut back, 4 bases at V and 4 bases at J, with 8 bases in the middle. Germline lookup yields CDR1 SNHLY and CDR2 FYNNEI. The CDR3 covers 12 residues. The CDR3 bases are TGTGCCAGCAGTGTGAGCAGGTACGAGCAGTACTTC. Residues: CASSVSRYEQYF.

The chain uses TRBV29-1 and TRBJ1-2, with TRBD1 identical over 7 bases. The junction had 2 bases not matched to a gene; V was cut back by 0 bases and J by 4 bases. Germline V gene lookup returns CDR1 SQVTM and CDR2 ANQGSEA. The CDR3 spans 13 residues. CDR3 region: CSVEDRTGYGYTF. As DNA, the CDR3 is TGCAGCGTTGAAGACCGGACAGGCTATGGCTACACCTTC.

The chain uses TRBV4-1 and TRBJ2-1, with no clear D. The CDR3 spans 12 residues. V lost 1 base, J lost 7 bases, and 5 bases lay in between. Germline CDR1 is MGHRA and CDR2 is YSYEKL. This CDR3 is CASSQGLNEQFF. DNA for the CDR3: TGCGCCAGCAGCCAAGGTCTGAATGAGCAGTTCTTC.

The V gene is TRBV24-1, the J gene TRBJ1-5; D is unresolved. Germline lookup yields CDR1 KGHDR and CDR2 SFDVKD. V was clipped by 9 bases and J by 7 bases, with 15 bases between them. This CDR3 has 13 amino acids. The CDR3 loop is CATGEGLGQPQHF. The CDR3 DNA follows: TGTGCCACCGGGGAGGGTTTAGGGCAGCCCCAGCATTTT.

V gene TRBV7-2 combines with J gene TRBJ1-1; 8 nucleotides line up with TRBD1. The trim removed 3 bases at V and 0 bases at J, leaving 9 bases unmatched. This CDR3 is built from 17 residues. In germline, CDR1 is SGHTA, CDR2 FQGNSA. The CDR3 here is CASSFRGTGVLNTEAFF. The CDR3 nucleotides read TGTGCCAGCAGCTTTCGTGGGACAGGAGTTCTGAACACTGAAGCTTTCTTT.

The J gene is TRBJ2-1, the V gene TRBV11-1; 14 bases are a match to TRBD2. CDR3 length: 16 amino acids. V was pared by 0 bases and J by 6 bases, with 1 base of the junction left unmatched. The V gene's germline CDR1 is SGHAT and CDR2 FQDESV (reference sequence). The CDR3 loop is CASSLATSGGANEQFF. In DNA, the CDR3 is TGTGCCAGCAGCTTAGCGACTAGCGGGGGGGCCAATGAGCAGTTCTTC.

This clone was recorded once. In DNA, the CDR3 is TGTGCCAGCAGATCCGCGGGGGGAGACGAGCAGTACTTC. Residues: CASRSAGGDEQYF. The J gene is TRBJ2-7, the V gene TRBV7-2, with 8 positions matching TRBD2. The V gene's germline CDR1 is SGHTA and CDR2 FQGNSA. V lost 6 bases and J lost 5; bases outside the gene matches: 6. CDR3 length: 13 amino acids.

The chain joins TRBV7-9 to TRBJ2-2; possible D gene TRBD2, 5 bases. Germline CDR1 is SEHNR and CDR2 is FQNEAQ (reference sequence). The CDR3 is 14 amino acids. V was cut by 2 bases and J by 5 bases, with 9 bases left in between. CDR3 sequence: CASSLKQRTGELFF. CDR3 in DNA: TGTGCCAGCAGCTTAAAACAGCGGACCGGGGAGCTGTTTTTT. The full variable domain, rest sourced from reference TRBV7-9 and TRBJ2-2, is DTGVSQNPRHKITKRGQNVTFRCDPISEHNRLYWYRQTLGQGPEFLTYFQNEAQLEKSRLLSDRFSAERPKGSFSTLEIQRTEQGDSAMYLCASSLKQRTGELFFGEGSRLTVL.

The genes are TRBV19 and TRBJ2-6, with 7 bases that match TRBD2. CDR3 size: 16 residues. After removal of 2 bases from V and 0 bases from J, the junction contained 1 base not matched to a gene. Germline assignment: CDR1 LNHDA and CDR2 SQIVND (reference sequence). The CDR3 is CASSITGGSGANVLTF. Here the CDR3 DNA reads TGTGCCAGTAGTATAACGGGGGGCTCTGGGGCCAACGTCCTGACTTTC. Filled out from reference TRBV19 and TRBJ2-6, the complete variable domain reads DGGITQSPKYLFRKEGQNVTLSCEQNLNHDAMYWYRQDPGQGLRLIYYSQIVNDFQKGDIAEGYSVSREKKESFPLTVTSAQKNPTAFYLCASSITGGSGANVLTFGAGSRLTVL.

The rearrangement joins TRBV6-1 to TRBJ1-6, with D unclear. Deletions cut 0 bases from V and 2 bases from J, with 5 bases between. Germline CDR1 MNHNS, CDR2 SASEGT. This CDR3 contains 15 residues. Here the CDR3 reads CASSEAQAYNSPLHF. CDR3 sequence (DNA): TGTGCCAGCAGTGAAGCCCAAGCCTATAATTCACCCCTCCACTTT.

The chain has TRBV29-1 and TRBJ1-1; D possibly corresponds to TRBD1 (5 bases). CDR1 and CDR2 from the germline V gene are SQVTM and ANQGSEA. The length of the CDR3 is 10 residues. Trimming pared 4 bases from V and 7 bases from J, leaving 7 bases between. CDR3 DNA sequence: TGCAGCGTTGGGGGGGGTGAAGCTTTCTTT. This sequence encodes CSVGGGEAFF.

The V call is TRBV3-1 (or the pseudogene TRBV3-2), the J call TRBJ1-3; 8 bases agree with TRBD1. The CDR3 consists of 17 residues. Looked up from germline, CDR1 is LGHDT and CDR2 is YNNKEL (reference sequence). V shed 0 bases, J shed 8 bases, and the junction held 12 bases outside the gene matches. In DNA, the CDR3 is TGTGCCAGCAGCCAAGATCGTGAAGAGGACAGGGCACACACCATATATTTT. It yields the protein CASSQDREEDRAHTIYF.

V is TRBV6-2 or TRBV6-3 and J is TRBJ2-5; possible D gene TRBD2, 5 bases. Trimming cost V 2 bases and J 5 bases, with 9 bases left between them. The CDR3 has 13 residues. Looked up from germline, CDR1 is MNHEY and CDR2 is SVGEGT. In DNA form, the CDR3 reads TGTGCCAGCAGTTACACGGGGTCGGAGACCCAGTACTTC. It yields the protein CASSYTGSETQYF.

In its sample, this clone was seen a few times. CDR3 in amino acids: CAISESYLVETQYF. CDR3 sequence (DNA): TGTGCCATCAGTGAGTCGTACTTGGTCGAGACCCAGTACTTC. This sequence joins TRBV10-3 and TRBJ2-5; D gene uncertain. Looked up from germline, CDR1 is ENHRY and CDR2 is SYGVKD. CDR3 length equals 14 residues. The V end lost 0 bases, the J end lost 5 bases, and 10 bases lay between the germline ends.

This sequence joins TRBV23-1 and TRBJ1-2, with 7 bases fitting TRBD1. Being an ORF, TRBV23-1 has a function that is uncertain. CDR3 length equals 15 residues. V shed 6 bases, J shed 2 bases, and the junction held 9 bases outside the gene matches. CDR3 residues: CASSHGTALNYGYTF. Written as DNA, the CDR3 is TGCGCCAGCAGCCACGGGACAGCCCTGAACTATGGCTACACCTTC.

The chain combines TRBV11-1 with TRBJ2-3; D is ambiguous. V was cut by 6 bases and J by 0 bases, with 7 bases left in between. From germline, CDR1 is SGHAT and CDR2 FQDESV (reference sequence). This CDR3 contains 13 residues. For the CDR3, the DNA is TGTGCCAGCAGTACCGTCAGCACAGATACGCAGTATTTT. Protein product: CASSTVSTDTQYF.

The CDR3 spells CASSGLLGPETQYF. As DNA, the CDR3 is TGTGCCAGTAGTGGCTTACTAGGGCCGGAGACCCAGTACTTC. The chain links TRBV19 to TRBJ2-5; D is perhaps TRBD2 (5 bases). CDR3 length: 14 residues. From germline, CDR1 is LNHDA and CDR2 SQIVND (reference sequence). Trimming left V 5 bases short and J 5 bases short, with 15 bases between.

The V and J genes are TRBV5-1 and TRBJ1-6; no reliable D call. CDR1 is SGHRS and CDR2 is YFSETQ in the germline V gene. Trimming stripped 2 bases from V and 7 bases from J, with 10 bases between. The CDR3 runs to 14 residues. This CDR3 reads CASSFSTTNSPLHF. The DNA for the CDR3 is TGCGCCAGCAGCTTTAGCACGACGAATTCACCCCTCCACTTT.

The chain joins TRBV2 to TRBJ2-7, with 7 bases lining up with TRBD2. This CDR3 is 15 amino acids long. With 6 bases clipped from V and 5 bases from J, the junction kept 13 bases outside the gene matches. Per the germline V gene, CDR1 is SNHLY and CDR2 is FYNNEI. CDR3 DNA sequence: TGTGCCAGCAGCGAACCGGGACTAAGTTCTAACGAGCAGTACTTC. Its translation: CASSEPGLSSNEQYF.

The chain has TRBV5-1 and TRBJ2-7, with 7 bases aligning to TRBD1. Trimming took 5 bases from V and 2 from J; bases not matched to a gene: 10. The germline V gene encodes CDR1 SGHRS and CDR2 YFSETQ. The CDR3 is made up of 15 amino acids. CDR3 loop: CASSTGQLDTYEQYF. Here the CDR3 DNA reads TGCGCCAGCAGTACGGGACAGTTGGATACCTACGAGCAGTACTTC. The entire variable domain, with the rest obtained from reference TRBV5-1 and TRBJ2-7, is as follows: KAGVTQTPRYLIKTRGQQVTLSCSPISGHRSVSWYQQTPGQGLQFLFEYFSETQRNKGNFPGRFSGRQFSNSRSEMNVSTLELGDSALYLCASSTGQLDTYEQYFGPGTRLTVT.

The chain recombines TRBV24-1 with TRBJ2-5; 7 bases agree with TRBD2. J lost 5 bases, V lost 2 bases, and 7 bases had no gene match. CDR3 size: 15 residues. Germline assignment: CDR1 KGHDR and CDR2 SFDVKD. CDR3 coding DNA: TGTGCCACCAGTGATTCCAGCGGGGCGGGGGAGACCCAGTACTTC. Translation: CATSDSSGAGETQYF.

This clone appeared once. The J gene is TRBJ1-5, the V gene TRBV5-6, with a possible D match to TRBD1 (5 bases). From germline, CDR1 is SGHDT and CDR2 YYEEEE. V gave up 2 bases and J gave up 5 bases, with 20 bases separating them. This CDR3 is 17 amino acids long. CDR3 DNA: TGTGCCAGCAGCTTCCAAGGGGCCCTAGGGGCGTATCAGCCCCAGCATTTT. Translated, it gives CASSFQGALGAYQPQHF.

The chain employs TRBV19 and TRBJ2-3, with 9 positions matching TRBD2. CDR3 length: 13 amino acids. J lost 6 bases, V lost 8 bases, and 6 bases had no gene match. The germline V gene has CDR1 LNHDA and CDR2 SQIVND (reference sequence). The CDR3 DNA is TGTGCCAGTCGGGTAGCGGGGGCGGATACGCAGTATTTT. Its protein product is CASRVAGADTQYF.

The CDR3 DNA follows: TGTGCCCGCCGGGACAGGAATAATGAAAAACTGTTTTTT. It is translated as CARRDRNNEKLFF. The chain uses TRBV2 and TRBJ1-4; 8 positions match TRBD1. The CDR3 has 13 amino acids. With V trimmed by 11 bases and J by 4 bases, 6 bases remained unmatched. In germline, CDR1 is SNHLY, CDR2 FYNNEI.

This clone was seen a single time. The chain uses TRBV19 and TRBJ2-1; TRBD1 agrees at 7 bases. The length of the CDR3 is 16 residues. V lost 4 bases and J lost 9; bases outside the gene matches: 15. Germline CDR1 reads LNHDA; CDR2 reads SQIVND (reference sequence). CDR3 nucleotide sequence: TGTGCCAGTAGTAAGGGGACCTTGACAGGGTCAGGTGAGCAGTTCTTC. It yields the protein CASSKGTLTGSGEQFF.